These T cell receptor beta chains were read from a single sample in a study of regulatory T cells in long-lasting Graves disease. TCRdb reprocessed the multiplex PCR reads via MiXCR and lists one record per CDR3 protein. Here the sample spans under 450,000 distinct CDR3 sequences, 20% to 25% being singletons. Specimen: peripheral blood mononuclear cells (PBMCs), collected when the disease was refractory, from a patient treated with antithyroid drugs. Every receptor here comes from a woman aged 40 to 50 with Graves disease. The CDR3 runs from the conserved cysteine through the conserved F or W. A D gene is named only where the DNA matches it firmly. Size tells how often a clone was seen (once, few, many) or the class of an expanded clone, and some rows leave it out.

size | J | D | V | CDR3 | DNA
many | TRBJ2-5 | TRBD1 | TRBV6-1 | CASSEPGQIKTETQYF | TGTGCCAGCAGTGAACCGGGACAGATAAAAACAGAGACCCAGTACTTC
many | TRBJ1-2 | NA | TRBV20-1 | CSARVSGGQGYTF | TGCAGTGCTAGGGTCTCTGGGGGCCAAGGCTACACCTTC
NA | TRBJ2-7 | TRBD2 | TRBV13 | CASSSVPKETSGRYEQYF | TGTGCCAGCAGCTCCGTACCAAAGGAGACTAGCGGGAGGTACGAGCAGTACTTC
many | TRBJ1-4 | TRBD1 | TRBV11-2 | CASTSDRDRYNEKLFF | TGTGCCAGCACGAGTGACCGGGACAGGTATAATGAAAAACTGTTTTTT
once | TRBJ2-3 | NA | TRBV11-2 | CASSLDWNSYTSTDTQYF | TGTGCCAGCAGCTTAGATTGGAACTCATACACTAGCACAGATACGCAGTATTTT
NA | TRBJ2-2 | NA | TRBV27 | CATTTHLNTGELFF | TGTGCCACCACTACTCACCTGAACACCGGGGAGCTGTTTTTT
NA | TRBJ2-7 | NA | TRBV6-2/TRBV6-3 | CASSYSMPDPYEQYF | TGTGCCAGCAGTTACTCTATGCCGGACCCCTACGAGCAGTACTTC
many | TRBJ2-7 | NA | TRBV6-1 | CASRHKGASTYEQYF | TGTGCCAGCAGGCACAAGGGCGCCAGTACCTACGAGCAGTACTTC
many | TRBJ1-3 | NA | TRBV28 | CASSFVSAGLFGNTIYF | TGTGCCAGCAGTTTCGTGTCGGCAGGACTATTTGGAAACACCATATATTTT
NA | TRBJ2-7 | TRBD2 | TRBV27 | CASSLSWGTSGVYEQYF | TGTGCCAGCAGTTTAAGTTGGGGGACTAGCGGGGTCTACGAGCAGTACTTC
NA | TRBJ2-3 | TRBD2 | TRBV27 | CASRSGIRTDTQYF | TGTGCCAGCAGGAGCGGGATACGCACAGATACGCAGTATTTT
many | TRBJ2-5 | NA | TRBV2 | CASSEALSGSSTWTQYF | TGTGCCAGCAGTGAAGCACTCTCCGGGTCCTCTACGTGGACCCAGTACTTC
few | TRBJ2-1 | TRBD2 | TRBV29-1 | CSVAAGGPGNEQFF | TGCAGCGTTGCGGCGGGAGGGCCCGGCAATGAGCAGTTCTTC
NA | TRBJ2-2 | TRBD2 | TRBV29-1 | CSVVSGRGSGELFF | TGCAGCGTTGTTAGCGGGAGAGGGTCCGGGGAGCTGTTTTTT
NA | TRBJ2-2 | TRBD2 | TRBV7-9 | CASSPSGGSGRGAGELFF | TGTGCCAGCAGCCCCTCCGGTGGGAGCGGGAGAGGAGCCGGGGAGCTGTTTTTT
many | TRBJ1-3 | NA | TRBV11-2 | CASRGANSGNTIYF | TGTGCCAGCCGGGGGGCCAACTCTGGAAACACCATATATTTT
many | TRBJ2-7 | TRBD2 | TRBV20-1 | CSARYQTSAEQYF | TGCAGTGCTAGGTACCAGACTAGCGCCGAGCAGTACTTC
few | TRBJ2-2 | NA | TRBV10-3 | CAISAERGGMNTGELFF | TGTGCCATCAGTGCTGAACGAGGGGGAATGAACACCGGGGAGCTGTTTTTT
NA | TRBJ2-1 | TRBD1 | TRBV30 | CALLGQGIDNEQFF | TGTGCTTTGCTGGGACAGGGGATCGACAATGAGCAGTTCTTC
NA | TRBJ1-1 | NA | TRBV20-1 | CSAYRWGNTEAFF | TGCAGTGCGTATAGATGGGGGAACACTGAAGCTTTCTTT
NA | TRBJ1-5 | TRBD1 | TRBV20-1 | CSARQGEEQPQHF | TGCAGTGCCCGACAGGGGGAAGAGCAGCCCCAGCATTTT
few | TRBJ1-6 | TRBD1 | TRBV9 | CASSPQGGGTNSPLHF | TGTGCCAGCAGCCCCCAGGGGGGGGGTACAAATTCACCCCTCCACTTT
few | TRBJ2-5 | TRBD1 | TRBV15 | CAISGVETGLQKTQYF | TGTGCCATCAGCGGCGTGGAGACAGGGCTCCAAAAGACCCAGTACTTC
few | TRBJ2-2 | TRBD2 | TRBV13 | CASSFAGGTGELFF | TGTGCCAGCAGCTTCGCGGGAGGGACCGGGGAGCTGTTTTTT
few | TRBJ1-5 | NA | TRBV30 | CAWSVQAINQPQHF | TGTGCCTGGAGTGTACAAGCAATCAATCAGCCCCAGCATTTT
many | TRBJ2-5 | TRBD2 | TRBV28 | CASSSRRGTSGRVETQYF | TGTGCCAGCAGTTCCCGGCGGGGGACTAGCGGGAGGGTTGAGACCCAGTACTTC
NA | TRBJ2-3 | TRBD2 | TRBV20-1 | CSARPASGSTDTQYF | TGCAGTGCTAGGCCCGCTAGCGGAAGCACAGATACGCAGTATTTT
NA | TRBJ2-1 | TRBD2 | TRBV3-1 | CASSQDPLAGAYNEQFF | TGTGCCAGCAGCCAAGATCCCCTAGCGGGAGCCTACAATGAGCAGTTCTTC
NA | TRBJ1-2 | NA | TRBV25-1 | CASSERSRLGYGYTF | TGTGCCAGCAGTGAAAGGTCCCGCCTAGGCTATGGCTACACCTTC
many | TRBJ1-1 | TRBD1 | TRBV28 | CASSLSQGVPNTEAFF | TGTGCCAGCAGTTTATCACAGGGGGTGCCGAACACTGAAGCTTTCTTT
NA | TRBJ2-1 | NA | TRBV29-1 | CSVEVLGKSSYNEQFF | TGCAGCGTTGAAGTACTCGGCAAATCCTCCTACAATGAGCAGTTCTTC
many | TRBJ1-6 | TRBD1 | TRBV7-8 | CASSLDRGWSPLHF | TGTGCCAGCAGCCTGGACAGGGGTTGGTCACCCCTCCACTTT
many | TRBJ2-7 | NA | TRBV28 | CATRVGPYEQYF | TGTGCCACCCGAGTTGGCCCCTACGAGCAGTACTTC
many | TRBJ2-7 | TRBD1 | TRBV10-3 | CAISEGQGPYEQYF | TGTGCCATCAGTGAGGGACAGGGGCCCTACGAGCAGTACTTC
many | TRBJ2-5 | NA | TRBV6-1 | CASSGNRAGAETQYF | TGTGCCAGCAGTGGCAACCGAGCAGGGGCAGAGACCCAGTACTTC
few | TRBJ2-1 | TRBD2 | TRBV2 | CASSEGGYNEQFF | TGTGCCAGCAGTGAGGGGGGGTACAATGAGCAGTTCTTC
many | TRBJ1-1 | NA | TRBV6-1 | CASSSPLKMNTEAFF | TGTGCCAGCAGCTCGCCCTTGAAAATGAACACTGAAGCTTTCTTT
few | TRBJ2-5 | NA | TRBV18 | CASSPENQETQYF | TGTGCCAGCTCACCAGAGAACCAAGAGACCCAGTACTTC
many | TRBJ1-1 | NA | TRBV28 | CASRKALPTNTEAFF | TGTGCCAGCAGAAAGGCTTTACCTACGAACACTGAAGCTTTCTTT
many | TRBJ2-5 | NA | TRBV15 | CATSRDATIPETQYF | TGTGCCACCAGCAGAGATGCAACTATTCCAGAGACCCAGTACTTC